Listed below are T cell receptor beta chains from one sample, sequenced in a study of CD8+ T cells in alopecia areata. TCRdb keeps only in-frame clones here, not all; method: immunoSEQ multiplex PCR. The table records about 42,000 clones, less than 70% of them present only once. The specimen comprised CD8+ T cells sorted from blood, sampled at week 4, from a patient treated with tofacitinib. These receptors came from a human donor with alopecia areata. Both conserved end residues are part of each CDR3. The D gene is left open where the match is weak. Only some rows state a clone size, as once, few, many or a class for expanded clones.

clone_size,d_call,v_call,j_call,cdr3_aa,cdr3_nt
few,.,TRBV12-5,TRBJ2-2,CATQGNTGELFF,TGTGCTACTCAGGGGAACACCGGGGAGCTGTTTTTT
.,.,TRBV29-1,TRBJ2-2,CSVAAGTGELFF,TGCAGCGTTGCGGCGGGAACCGGGGAGCTGTTTTTT
.,.,TRBV9,TRBJ2-7,CASSAPGYEQYF,TGTGCCAGCAGCGCCCCGGGCTACGAGCAGTACTTC
.,.,TRBV9,TRBJ2-7,CASSGRDNSYEQYF,TGTGCCAGCAGCGGCCGGGACAACTCCTACGAGCAGTACTTC
.,TRBD1,TRBV29-1,TRBJ2-7,CSVGQESSYEQYF,TGCAGCGTAGGACAGGAAAGCTCCTACGAGCAGTACTTC
.,TRBD2,TRBV13,TRBJ2-7,CASSSRSGAYEQYF,TGTGCCAGCAGCTCGCGTAGCGGGGCCTACGAGCAGTACTTC
once,.,TRBV5-6,TRBJ1-1,CASRIGGFDDTEAFF,TGTGCCAGCAGAATCGGGGGTTTTGATGACACTGAAGCTTTCTTT
.,TRBD1,TRBV5-1,TRBJ2-7,CASSSQTGIHEQYF,TGCGCCAGCAGCTCGCAGACAGGGATCCACGAGCAGTACTTC
.,.,TRBV27,TRBJ2-7,CASSLTLSGGAYEQYF,TGTGCCAGCAGTTTAACGCTTTCGGGGGGCGCCTACGAGCAGTACTTC
.,TRBD1,TRBV10-1,TRBJ2-7,CASRIRDSNLGYEQYF,TGCGCCAGCAGGATCCGGGACAGTAATCTCGGGTACGAGCAGTACTTC
.,.,TRBV7-6,TRBJ2-5,CASSLALSEQETQYF,TGTGCCAGCAGCTTAGCGCTGTCAGAACAAGAGACCCAGTACTTC
once,.,TRBV27,TRBJ2-7,CASSLGGGYEQYF,TGTGCCAGCAGTTTAGGTGGGGGTTACGAGCAGTACTTC
.,.,TRBV6-5,TRBJ2-7,CASSPMGDEQYF,TGTGCCAGCAGTCCAATGGGGGACGAGCAGTACTTC
once,.,TRBV6-5,TRBJ2-3,CASSPMGDTQYF,TGTGCCAGCAGTCCGATGGGAGATACGCAGTATTTT
.,TRBD1,TRBV29-1,TRBJ2-5,CSVEPLDRSGEETQYF,TGCAGCGTTGAACCCCTGGACAGGTCAGGAGAAGAGACCCAGTACTTC
.,TRBD1,TRBV5-1,TRBJ1-1,CASSSDRVSEAFF,TGCGCCAGCAGCTCGGACAGGGTTTCTGAAGCTTTCTTT
.,TRBD1,TRBV7-3,TRBJ2-1,CASSLTGTGINEQFF,TGTGCCAGCAGCTTAACGGGGACAGGGATCAATGAGCAGTTCTTC
many,TRBD2,TRBV6-5,TRBJ2-3,CASSRTSGGSDTQYF,TGTGCCAGCAGTCGGACTAGCGGGGGGTCTGATACGCAGTATTTT
.,.,TRBV30,TRBJ2-2,CAWSQGRAGELFF,TGTGCCTGGAGTCAGGGTAGGGCCGGGGAGCTGTTTTTT
.,TRBD2,TRBV6-6,TRBJ2-2,CASSQSGRNTGELFF,TGTGCCAGCAGTCAGAGCGGGAGAAACACCGGGGAGCTGTTTTTT
few,.,TRBV19,TRBJ2-7,CASSPTSLYEQYF,TGTGCCAGTAGTCCGACGTCCCTTTACGAGCAGTACTTC
.,.,TRBV29-1,TRBJ2-3,CSCTGTTSTDTQYF,TGCAGTTGTACAGGAACCACTAGCACAGATACGCAGTATTTT
.,.,TRBV6-6,TRBJ2-5,CASSSRNIQQETQYF,TGTGCCAGCAGTTCACGAAACATACAACAAGAGACCCAGTACTTC
.,.,TRBV29-1,TRBJ1-4,CSVVSVVGEKLFF,TGCAGCGTTGTGTCAGTAGTGGGCGAAAAACTGTTTTTT
.,TRBD1,TRBV30,TRBJ2-4,CACGQGDGKNIQYF,TGTGCCTGTGGACAGGGAGACGGCAAAAACATTCAGTACTTC
.,TRBD1,TRBV7-6,TRBJ2-7,CASSQGTDSSYEQYF,TGTGCCAGCAGCCAAGGGACAGACTCTTCCTACGAGCAGTACTTC
.,.,TRBV7-2,TRBJ2-1,CASSLGTYNEQFF,TGTGCCAGCAGCTTAGGGACCTACAATGAGCAGTTCTTC
.,.,TRBV11-2,TRBJ1-2,CASSFRGGQRGYTF,TGTGCCAGCAGCTTCAGGGGCGGGCAACGGGGCTACACCTTC
.,.,TRBV9,TRBJ1-2,CASSGGSREGYGYTF,TGTGCCAGCAGCGGGGGTAGTAGGGAAGGGTATGGCTACACCTTC
.,.,TRBV7-6,TRBJ2-6,CASSLAAGSSGADVLTF,TGTGCCAGCAGCTTAGCGGCTGGTTCCTCTGGGGCCGACGTCCTGACTTTC
.,.,TRBV7-2,TRBJ2-5,CASSYDTEETQYF,TGTGCCAGCAGTTATGACACGGAGGAGACCCAGTACTTC
.,.,TRBV9,TRBJ2-5,CASTEGHSGETQYF,TGTGCCAGCACCGAAGGTCATAGCGGAGAGACCCAGTACTTC
once,.,TRBV25-1,TRBJ2-5,CASSLKETQYF,TGTGCCAGCAGCCTGAAAGAGACCCAGTACTTC
few,TRBD2,TRBV7-9,TRBJ2-3,CASSYEAGLAGGSTDTQYF,TGTGCCAGCAGCTACGAGGCGGGACTAGCGGGAGGAAGCACAGATACGCAGTATTTT
.,.,TRBV30,TRBJ2-6,CAWKLGAGANVLTF,TGTGCCTGGAAGTTGGGGGCCGGGGCCAACGTCCTGACTTTC
.,.,TRBV29-1,TRBJ2-1,CSVLTNEQFF,TGCAGCGTTCTGACAAATGAGCAGTTCTTC
.,TRBD1,TRBV4-3,TRBJ1-2,CASSQQTGGGGYGYTF,TGCGCCAGCAGCCAACAAACAGGGGGCGGCGGCTATGGCTACACCTTC
.,.,TRBV9,TRBJ1-2,CASSVAGNKGYTF,TGTGCCAGCAGCGTTGCAGGGAATAAGGGCTACACCTTC
.,.,TRBV4-3,TRBJ1-1,CASSQDRGSSLNTEAFF,TGCGCCAGCAGCCAAGACCGGGGCAGTTCACTGAACACTGAAGCTTTCTTT
.,TRBD1,TRBV27,TRBJ1-6,CASKQGGSPLHF,TGTGCCAGCAAGCAGGGGGGTTCACCCCTCCACTTT
.,TRBD1,TRBV6-5,TRBJ1-1,CASGLDDRGVEAFF,TGTGCCAGCGGTCTGGACGACAGGGGGGTTGAAGCTTTCTTT
once,.,TRBV30,TRBJ1-1,CAWSNPGTEAFF,TGTGCCTGGAGTAACCCGGGTACTGAAGCTTTCTTT
.,.,TRBV7-2,TRBJ2-7,CASSQSPYEQYF,TGTGCCAGCAGCCAGTCCCCCTACGAGCAGTACTTC
.,TRBD1,TRBV13,TRBJ2-4,CASSLEGDRNIQYF,TGTGCCAGCAGCTTAGAGGGGGACAGAAACATTCAGTACTTC
.,.,TRBV30,TRBJ1-1,CAWSVDNTEAFF,TGTGCCTGGAGTGTAGATAACACTGAAGCTTTCTTT
once,.,TRBV25-1,TRBJ2-2,CASSELVKTGELFF,TGTGCCAGCAGTGAACTGGTTAAGACCGGGGAGCTGTTTTTT
.,.,TRBV7-9,TRBJ2-1,CASSLVEAAVNNEQFF,TGTGCCAGCAGCTTAGTAGAGGCGGCAGTCAACAATGAGCAGTTCTTC
.,.,TRBV29-1,TRBJ1-5,CSVEPPSNQPQHF,TGCAGCGTTGAGCCGCCCAGCAATCAGCCCCAGCATTTT
.,TRBD1,TRBV6-5,TRBJ2-1,CASGSTGDNEQFF,TGTGCCAGCGGATCCACAGGGGACAATGAGCAGTTCTTC
.,TRBD2,TRBV4-3,TRBJ2-5,CASSLSTWTSGQETQYF,TGCGCCAGCAGCCTTTCGACCTGGACTAGCGGCCAAGAGACCCAGTACTTC
.,.,TRBV7-9,TRBJ2-6,CASSFPAGANVLTF,TGTGCCAGCAGCTTCCCTGCGGGAGCCAACGTCCTGACTTTC
.,.,TRBV7-6,TRBJ1-5,CASSLEERQPQHF,TGTGCCAGCAGCTTAGAAGAGCGTCAGCCCCAGCATTTT
once,.,TRBV5-1,TRBJ2-2,CASSFNTGELFF,TGCGCCAGCAGCTTCAACACCGGGGAGCTGTTTTTT
few,.,TRBV29-1,TRBJ2-7,CSVVVSYEQYF,TGCAGCGTTGTGGTCAGCTACGAGCAGTACTTC
.,.,TRBV7-2,TRBJ2-7,CASRLDGTYSYEQYF,TGTGCCAGCAGGCTAGATGGGACCTACTCCTACGAGCAGTACTTC
.,TRBD2,TRBV29-1,TRBJ2-1,CSVDSGGTPAEQFF,TGCAGCGTTGATTCCGGGGGGACCCCCGCGGAGCAGTTCTTC
once,.,TRBV9,TRBJ2-7,CASSPRDTEQYF,TGTGCCAGCAGCCCTCGGGATACCGAGCAGTACTTC
few,TRBD2,TRBV7-9,TRBJ2-3,CASSLLAGEDTQYF,TGTGCCAGCAGCTTACTAGCGGGGGAAGATACGCAGTATTTT
.,.,TRBV2,TRBJ2-2,CASSPRRTGELFF,TGTGCCAGCAGCCCCCGGCGCACCGGGGAGCTGTTTTTT